Below, 14 T cell receptor beta chains from the same sample are listed, as sequenced in a study of CD8+CD57+ T cells in acquired aplastic anemia. Genomic DNA served as template for TCR beta VDJ and CDR3 profiling. Via MiXCR, TCRdb re-called the reads, giving one row per CDR3 protein. The data show about 48,000 distinct CDR3 sequences, about three quarters seen once. The specimen sequenced was sorted CD4+, CD8+, or CD8+CD57+ T cells (not recorded which) from PBMCs. The receptors were sampled from a human donor in good health, serving as a control.

J is TRBJ1-2 and V is TRBV19; D not resolved. This CDR3 comprises 15 residues. The germline CDR1 and CDR2 sequences are LNHDA and SQIVND (reference sequence). V lost 9 bases and J 2 bases, leaving 19 bases between the germline ends. The CDR3: CASTPGPTRNYGYTF. Here the CDR3 DNA reads TGTGCCAGCACACCCGGACCCACAAGGAACTATGGCTACACCTTC.

The chain carries TRBV20-1 and TRBJ2-5; no firm D call. The ends were cut back, 0 bases at V and 1 base at J, with 0 bases in the middle. CDR3 length: 11 amino acids. Germline lookup yields CDR1 DFQATT and CDR2 SNEGSKA (reference sequence). CDR3 sequence reads: CSARDQETQYF. The CDR3, as DNA: TGCAGTGCTAGAGACCAAGAGACCCAGTACTTC.

This sequence joins TRBV13 and TRBJ2-1, with D perhaps assigned TRBD1 or TRBD2 (7 bases each). Germline V gene sequence: CDR1 PRHDT, CDR2 FYEKMQ (reference sequence). The CDR3 consists of 11 residues. Trimming removed 6 bases at V and 12 bases at J, with 12 bases between. The CDR3 bases are TGTGCCAGCAGTCAGGGGGGGAGGCAGTTCTTC. Translation gives CASSQGGRQFF.

A few counts support this clonotype. V and J are TRBV10-1 and TRBJ2-5; D perhaps matches TRBD2 (7 bases). The germline V gene has CDR1 WNHNN and CDR2 SYGVQD (reference sequence). CDR3 length equals 14 residues. Trimming stripped 2 bases from V and 1 base from J, with 8 bases between. The CDR3 sequence: CASSERGGQETQYF. As DNA, the CDR3 is TGCGCCAGCAGTGAGAGGGGGGGCCAAGAGACCCAGTACTTC.

J is TRBJ2-7 and V is TRBV9; weak D call: TRBD1 (6 bases). V was trimmed by 3 bases and J by 3 bases, leaving 7 bases between them. The germline V gene has CDR1 SGDLS and CDR2 YYNGEE. The CDR3 covers 12 residues. CDR3 in amino acids: CASSGGGYEQYF. As DNA, the CDR3 is TGTGCCAGCAGCGGAGGGGGCTACGAGCAGTACTTC. The full variable domain, in which reference TRBV9 and TRBJ2-7 provide the parts outside the CDR3, is DSGVTQTPKHLITATGQRVTLRCSPRSGDLSVYWYQQSLDQGLQFLIQYYNGEERAKGNILERFSAQQFPDLHSELNLSSLELGDSALYFCASSGGGYEQYFGPGTRLTVT.

The genes are TRBV15 and TRBJ1-5; no clear D. Germline V gene lookup returns CDR1 LNHNV and CDR2 YYDKDF (reference sequence). Trimming took off 4 bases at V and 5 bases at J, with 6 bases between the two ends. This CDR3 contains 12 residues. As DNA, the CDR3 is TGTGCCACCAGCAAGGTTGATCAGCCCCAGCATTTT. The encoded protein is CATSKVDQPQHF.

The sample holds a few counts of this clonotype. The gene calls are TRBV24-1 and TRBJ2-3; TRBD1 might be the D (5 bases). The V end lost 3 bases, the J end lost 0 bases, and 12 bases lay between the germline ends. The germline V gene encodes CDR1 KGHDR and CDR2 SFDVKD. The CDR3 totals 16 residues. The CDR3 here is CATSDTRGGSTDTQYF. The DNA for the CDR3 is TGTGCCACCAGTGATACAAGGGGCGGCAGCACAGATACGCAGTATTTT.

This clonotype was counted a few times. The chain has TRBV7-3 and TRBJ1-5, with D uncertain. Deletions cut 2 bases from V and 5 bases from J, with 7 bases between. CDR1 is SGHTA, CDR2 FQGTGA, per germline. This CDR3 has 13 amino acids. This chain's CDR3 is CASSLGRDQPQHF. CDR3 nucleotides: TGTGCCAGCAGCTTAGGCCGCGATCAGCCCCAGCATTTT.

This chain joins TRBV29-1 and TRBJ2-3, with 12 bases that match TRBD2. The V gene end was trimmed by 8 bases and the J gene end by 1 base; junction bases not matched to a gene: 4. The CDR3 loop spans 14 amino acids. The germline V gene encodes CDR1 SQVTM and CDR2 ANQGSEA. Here the CDR3 DNA reads TGCAGCACCCGGACTAGCGGGGGCACAGATACGCAGTATTTT. It codes for CSTRTSGGTDTQYF.

The rearrangement uses TRBV25-1 and TRBJ2-5; 7 positions agree with TRBD2. Trimming removed 1 base from V and 5 bases from J; junction bases left unmatched: 4. Germline CDR1 and CDR2: MGHDK and SYGVNS. The CDR3 runs to 14 residues. CDR3 in amino acids: CASSEFWRGETQYF. The CDR3, as DNA: TGTGCCAGCAGTGAATTCTGGCGGGGGGAGACCCAGTACTTC. Using reference TRBV25-1 and TRBJ2-5 for the parts outside the CDR3, the full variable domain is EADIYQTPRYLVIGTGKKITLECSQTMGHDKMYWYQQDPGMELHLIHYSYGVNSTEKGDLSSESTVSRIRTEHFPLTLESARPSHTSQYLCASSEFWRGETQYFGPGTRLLVL.

The chain links TRBV19 to TRBJ1-1; no clear D gene. The germline V gene has CDR1 LNHDA and CDR2 SQIVND (reference sequence). V lost 4 bases to trimming and J lost 3 bases, with 9 bases between them. The CDR3 totals 13 residues. The CDR3 protein is CASSKRGYTEAFF. The DNA of the CDR3 is TGTGCCAGTAGTAAACGGGGTTACACTGAAGCTTTCTTT.

The V gene is TRBV5-6, the J gene TRBJ2-3, with 8 positions matching TRBD2. Germline CDR1 reads SGHDT; CDR2 reads YYEEEE. J lost 2 bases, V lost 2 bases, and 4 bases had no gene match. CDR3 length: 15 residues. The CDR3 DNA is TGTGCCAGCAGCTTTGGCGGGGGGCACACAGATACGCAGTATTTT. Residues: CASSFGGGHTDTQYF.

V gene TRBV7-6 combines with J gene TRBJ2-7, with 7 positions matching TRBD2. Germline lookup yields CDR1 SGHVS and CDR2 FNYEAQ. The CDR3 has 15 amino acids. The V gene end was trimmed by 1 base and the J gene end by 1 base; junction bases not matched to a gene: 4. CDR3 DNA sequence: TGTGCCAGCAGCTTAGAGGCTAGCGGTTCCTACGAGCAGTACTTC. This gives the protein CASSLEASGSYEQYF.

The V gene is TRBV2, the J gene TRBJ1-1, with 8 bases identical to TRBD1. The junction had 9 bases not matched to a gene; V was cut back by 5 bases and J by 4 bases. This CDR3 has 15 amino acids. CDR1 and CDR2 from the germline V gene are SNHLY and FYNNEI. The CDR3 DNA reads TGTGCCAGCAGTCCCGATGCAGGGGGCTTCACTGAAGCTTTCTTT. Translating gives CASSPDAGGFTEAFF.